This T cell receptor beta chain was obtained from a study of CD8 T cells in Susac syndrome (dated by TCRdb to about 2019). For context, the study as a whole: Among the sequenced Susac syndrome patients, 5 or 6 had clinically active disease and eight were in clinical remission. At blood withdrawal, Susac syndrome patients were either therapy-naive, taking corticosteroids (in some cases with IVIg as well), or taking IVIg alone. Whether CD8+ T cell activation and differentiation in Susac syndrome was antigen driven was tested using repertoire sequencing. The research as a whole found: The number of individuals in the TCR sequencing and HLA analysis was recognized as being relatively small. In patients with Susac syndrome, the CD4+ T cell repertoire showed no detectable clonal expansion.

Peripheral blood CD8+ and CD4+ T cells from healthy donors, Susac syndrome patients and multiple sclerosis patients were profiled by high-throughput TCR beta sequencing. The Susac syndrome patients fulfilled recently defined diagnostic criteria for either definite or probable disease. Bulk CD8+ and CD4+ T cells were purified magnetically by negative isolation, whereas CD8+ TEMRA cells were enriched by FACS. Blood was collected in EDTA tubes and processed within 24 hours, with PBMCs isolated through density gradient centrifugation. PBMCs intended for TCR sequencing were cryopreserved in liquid nitrogen and were subsequently thawed in a 37 degrees C water bath. Purity of sorted or isolated CD4+, CD8+ and CD8+ TEMRA cells was at least 90%. The CDR3 runs 11 residues from the cysteine to the phenylalanine. Only the CDR3 part of the read is kept: 33 bases, read in frame from the first base. With respect to this clonotype: It lacks a known antigen. Base-call qualities are not available, and no considerably larger clone is one nucleotide away.

RNA was extracted with the RNeasy kit and roughly 0.45 to 1 ug was reverse transcribed using random hexamers. The immunoSEQ multiplex PCR assay, covering 54 Vbeta and 13 Jbeta segments, was used to amplify TCR beta CDR3 regions. To correct PCR amplification bias, a synthetic template baseline was used for both primer optimization and computational correction. The authors processed their data as follows. Reads were assigned to V, D and J genes according to IMGT and analyzed in immunoSEQ Analyzer, with only productive sequences retained. To calculate clonality, Shannon entropy was normalized by log2 of the number of productive unique sequences and then subtracted from one. For each patient and control, public and private clones were evaluated within the 100 most prevalent clones. Susac-specific clones were defined as absent from healthy and MS cohorts, roughly 1,100 published viral clones and other ImmuneACCESS disease sequences. TCRdb trimmed public reads at Q25 via fastp, called clones via MiXCR and kept in-frame beta chains. Each entry is one CDR3 protein sequence, shown with its most common DNA and genes. What appears here as the V and J calls and clone size reflects TCRdb's work, not the paper's. The sample table contains some 150,000 distinct CDR3 sequences; only one count was recorded for under 97% of them. Less than 0.085% of the sample is held by the ten biggest clonotypes.

The sequence derives from a human donor with Susac syndrome. The chain links TRBV21-1 with TRBJ2-7. TRBV21-1 is a pseudogene locus. Specimen: CD4+ T cells from PBMCs. The CDR3 loop reads CASSKKLEQYF. The sequence in DNA is TGTGCCAGCAGCAAAAAGTTGGAGCAGTACTTC.